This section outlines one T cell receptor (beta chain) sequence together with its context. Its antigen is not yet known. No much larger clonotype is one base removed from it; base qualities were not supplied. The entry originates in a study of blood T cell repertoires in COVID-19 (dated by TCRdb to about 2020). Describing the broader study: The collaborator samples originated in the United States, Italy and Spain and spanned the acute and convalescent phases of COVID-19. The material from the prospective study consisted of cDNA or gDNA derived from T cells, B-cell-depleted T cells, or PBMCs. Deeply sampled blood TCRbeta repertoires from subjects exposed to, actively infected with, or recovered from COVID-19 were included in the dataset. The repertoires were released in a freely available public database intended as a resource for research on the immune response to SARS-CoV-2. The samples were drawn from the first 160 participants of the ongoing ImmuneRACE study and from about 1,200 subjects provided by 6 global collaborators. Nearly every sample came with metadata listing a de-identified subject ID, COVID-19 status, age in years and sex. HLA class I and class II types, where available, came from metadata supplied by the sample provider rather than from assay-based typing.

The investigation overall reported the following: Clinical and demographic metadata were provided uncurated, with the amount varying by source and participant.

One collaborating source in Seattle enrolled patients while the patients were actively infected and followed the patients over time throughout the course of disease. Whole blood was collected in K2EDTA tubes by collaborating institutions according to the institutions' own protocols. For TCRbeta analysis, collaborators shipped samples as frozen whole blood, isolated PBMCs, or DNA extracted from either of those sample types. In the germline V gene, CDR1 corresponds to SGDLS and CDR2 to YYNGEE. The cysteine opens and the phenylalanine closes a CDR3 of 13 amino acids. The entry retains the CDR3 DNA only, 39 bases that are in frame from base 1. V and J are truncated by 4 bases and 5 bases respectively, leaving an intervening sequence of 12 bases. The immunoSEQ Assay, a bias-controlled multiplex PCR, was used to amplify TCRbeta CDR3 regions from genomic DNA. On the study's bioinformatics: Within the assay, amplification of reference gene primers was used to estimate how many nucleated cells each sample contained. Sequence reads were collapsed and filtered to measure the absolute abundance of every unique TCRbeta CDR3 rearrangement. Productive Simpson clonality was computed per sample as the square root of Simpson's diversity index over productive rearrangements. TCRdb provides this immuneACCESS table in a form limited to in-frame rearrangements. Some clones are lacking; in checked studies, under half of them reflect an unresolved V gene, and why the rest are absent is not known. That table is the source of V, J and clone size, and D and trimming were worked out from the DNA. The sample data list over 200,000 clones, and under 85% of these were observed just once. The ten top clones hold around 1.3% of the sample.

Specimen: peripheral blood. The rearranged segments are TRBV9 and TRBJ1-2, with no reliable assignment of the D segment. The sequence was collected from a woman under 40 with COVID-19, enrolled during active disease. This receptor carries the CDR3 CASSPGRMYGYTF. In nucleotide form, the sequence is TGTGCCAGCAGCCCCGGCAGGATGTATGGCTACACCTTC.